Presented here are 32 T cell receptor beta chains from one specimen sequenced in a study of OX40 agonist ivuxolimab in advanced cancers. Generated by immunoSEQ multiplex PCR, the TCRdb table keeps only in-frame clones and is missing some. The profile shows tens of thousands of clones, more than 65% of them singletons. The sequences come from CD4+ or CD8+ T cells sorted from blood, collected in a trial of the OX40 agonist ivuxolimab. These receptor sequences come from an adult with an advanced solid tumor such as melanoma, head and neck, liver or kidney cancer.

CDR3 protein: CASSLSRGAGYEQYF. The CDR3 coding sequence is TGTGCCAGCAGTTTATCGAGGGGGGCGGGCTACGAGCAGTACTTC. The rearrangement uses TRBV27 and TRBJ2-7; the D gene could be TRBD1 or TRBD2 (6 bases each). The germline gives CDR1 MNHEY, CDR2 SMNVEV (reference sequence). This CDR3 has 15 residues. V was pared by 0 bases and J by 3 bases, with 12 bases between.

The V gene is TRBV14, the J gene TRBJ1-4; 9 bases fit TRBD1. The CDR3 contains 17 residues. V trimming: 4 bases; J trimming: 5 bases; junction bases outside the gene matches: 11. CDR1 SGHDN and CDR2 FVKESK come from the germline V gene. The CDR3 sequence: CASSLWTGEGFNEKLFF. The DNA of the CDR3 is TGTGCCAGCAGCCTTTGGACAGGGGAGGGTTTCAATGAAAAACTGTTTTTT.

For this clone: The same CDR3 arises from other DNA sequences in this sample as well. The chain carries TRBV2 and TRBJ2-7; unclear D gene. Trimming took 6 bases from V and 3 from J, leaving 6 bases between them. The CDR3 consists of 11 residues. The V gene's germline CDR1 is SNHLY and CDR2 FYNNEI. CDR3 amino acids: CASSRDYEQYF. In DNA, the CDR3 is TGTGCCAGCAGCCGAGACTACGAGCAGTACTTC.

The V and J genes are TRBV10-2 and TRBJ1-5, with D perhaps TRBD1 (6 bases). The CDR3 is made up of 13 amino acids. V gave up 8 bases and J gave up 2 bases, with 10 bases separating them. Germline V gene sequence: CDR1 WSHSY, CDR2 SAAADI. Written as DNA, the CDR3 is TGCGCCAGCTCGCACAGGGGCAATCAGCCCCAGCATTTT. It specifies CASSHRGNQPQHF.

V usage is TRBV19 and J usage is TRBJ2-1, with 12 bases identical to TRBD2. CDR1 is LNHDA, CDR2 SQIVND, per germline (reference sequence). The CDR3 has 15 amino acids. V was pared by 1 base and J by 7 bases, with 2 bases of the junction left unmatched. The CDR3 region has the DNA TGTGCCAGTAGTATAGGTCTAGCGGGAGGGAATGAGCAGTTCTTC. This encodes CASSIGLAGGNEQFF.

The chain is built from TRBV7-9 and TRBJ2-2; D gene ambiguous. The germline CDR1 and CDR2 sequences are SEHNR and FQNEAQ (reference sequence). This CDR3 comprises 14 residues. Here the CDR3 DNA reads TGTGCAGCTCTTCCAGGCCGGACGGCCGGGGAGCTGTTTTTT. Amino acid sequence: CAALPGRTAGELFF.

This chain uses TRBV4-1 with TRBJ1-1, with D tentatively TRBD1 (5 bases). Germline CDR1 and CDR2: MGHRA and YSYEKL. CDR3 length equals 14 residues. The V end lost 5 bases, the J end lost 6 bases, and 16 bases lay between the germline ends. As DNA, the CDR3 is TGCGCCAGCAGCGACCCGGTGGGGGTCTCTGAAGCTTTCTTT. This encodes CASSDPVGVSEAFF.

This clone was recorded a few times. CDR3 in DNA: TGTGCTGCGGGGAATGAGCAGTTCTTC. It yields the protein CAAGNEQFF. The V and J genes are TRBV7-9 and TRBJ2-1; possible D gene TRBD2, 6 bases. The CDR3 spans 9 residues. Germline V CDR1 and CDR2: SEHNR, FQNEAQ (reference sequence).

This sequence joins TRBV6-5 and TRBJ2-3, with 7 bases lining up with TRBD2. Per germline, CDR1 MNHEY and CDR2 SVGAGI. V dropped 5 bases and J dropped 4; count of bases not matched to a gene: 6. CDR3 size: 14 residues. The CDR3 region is CASSQTSQSDTQYF. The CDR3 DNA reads TGTGCCAGCAGTCAGACTAGCCAGTCAGATACGCAGTATTTT.

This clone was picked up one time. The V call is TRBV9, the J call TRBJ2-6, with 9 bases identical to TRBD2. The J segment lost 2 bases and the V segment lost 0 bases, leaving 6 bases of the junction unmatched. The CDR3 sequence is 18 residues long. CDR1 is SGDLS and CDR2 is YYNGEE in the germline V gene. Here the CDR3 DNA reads TGTGCCAGCAGCGTAGCTCTAGCGGGGAGGGCTGGGGCCAACGTCCTGACTTTC. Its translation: CASSVALAGRAGANVLTF.

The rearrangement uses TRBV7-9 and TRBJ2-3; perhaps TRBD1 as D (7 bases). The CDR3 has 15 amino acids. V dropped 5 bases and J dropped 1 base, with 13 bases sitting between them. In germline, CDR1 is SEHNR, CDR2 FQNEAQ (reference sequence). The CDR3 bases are TGTGCCAGCAGCGGGCGGGACAGTCGCACAGATACGCAGTATTTT. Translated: CASSGRDSRTDTQYF.

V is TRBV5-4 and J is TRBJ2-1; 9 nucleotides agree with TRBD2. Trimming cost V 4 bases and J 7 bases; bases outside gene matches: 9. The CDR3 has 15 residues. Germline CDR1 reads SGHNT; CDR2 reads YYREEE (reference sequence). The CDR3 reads CASSVGTSRKNEQFF. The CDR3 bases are TGTGCCAGCAGCGTCGGGACTAGCAGAAAGAATGAGCAGTTCTTC.

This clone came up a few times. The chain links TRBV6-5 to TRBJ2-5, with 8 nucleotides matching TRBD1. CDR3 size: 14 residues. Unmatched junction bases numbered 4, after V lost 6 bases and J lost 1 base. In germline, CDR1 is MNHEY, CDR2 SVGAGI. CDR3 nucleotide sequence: TGTGCCAGCAGGAGGACAGGGCCCCAAGAGACCCAGTACTTC. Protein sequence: CASRRTGPQETQYF.

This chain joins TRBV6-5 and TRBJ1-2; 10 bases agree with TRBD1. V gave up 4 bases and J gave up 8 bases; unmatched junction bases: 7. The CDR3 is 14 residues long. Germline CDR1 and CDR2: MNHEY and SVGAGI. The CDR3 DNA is TGTGCCAGCAGTTTCGGGACAGGGGAAAGGGGCTACACCTTC. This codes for CASSFGTGERGYTF.

This CDR3 reads CASSLSFNSGANVLTF. The CDR3 nucleotides read TGTGCCAGCAGTTTGTCATTCAACTCTGGGGCCAACGTCCTGACTTTC. This chain links TRBV27 with TRBJ2-6; unclear D gene. There are 16 residues in the CDR3. The V gene lost 3 bases and the J gene lost 0 bases, with 9 bases spanning the gap. Per germline, CDR1 MNHEY and CDR2 SMNVEV (reference sequence).

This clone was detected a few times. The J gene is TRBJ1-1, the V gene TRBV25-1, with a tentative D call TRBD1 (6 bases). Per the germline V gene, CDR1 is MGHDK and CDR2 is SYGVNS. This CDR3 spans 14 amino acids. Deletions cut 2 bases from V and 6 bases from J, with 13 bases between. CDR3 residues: CASSEPGQYAEAFF. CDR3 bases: TGTGCCAGCAGTGAACCCGGACAGTACGCTGAAGCTTTCTTT.

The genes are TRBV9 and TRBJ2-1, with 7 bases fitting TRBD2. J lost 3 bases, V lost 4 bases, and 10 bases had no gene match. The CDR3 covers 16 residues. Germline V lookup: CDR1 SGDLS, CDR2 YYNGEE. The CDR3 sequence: CASSYQPGGVYNEQFF. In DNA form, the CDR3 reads TGTGCCAGCAGCTACCAGCCGGGGGGAGTCTACAATGAGCAGTTCTTC.

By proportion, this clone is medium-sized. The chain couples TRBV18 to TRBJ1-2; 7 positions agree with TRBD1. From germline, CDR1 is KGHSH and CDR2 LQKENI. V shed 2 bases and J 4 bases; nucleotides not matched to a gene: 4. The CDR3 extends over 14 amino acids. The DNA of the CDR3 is TGTGCCAGCTCACCAACAGGGGCCTTCTATGGCTACACCTTC. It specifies CASSPTGAFYGYTF.

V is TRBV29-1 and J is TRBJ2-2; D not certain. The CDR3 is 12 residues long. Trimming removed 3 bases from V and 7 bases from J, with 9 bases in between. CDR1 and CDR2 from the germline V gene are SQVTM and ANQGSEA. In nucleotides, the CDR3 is TGCAGCGTTGACCAGGCGAACGGGGAGCTGTTTTTT. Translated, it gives CSVDQANGELFF.

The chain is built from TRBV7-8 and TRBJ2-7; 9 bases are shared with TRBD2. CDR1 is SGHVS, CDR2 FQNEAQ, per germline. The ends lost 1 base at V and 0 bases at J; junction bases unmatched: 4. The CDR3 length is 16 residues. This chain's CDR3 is CASSLVSGGLSYEQYF. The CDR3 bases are TGTGCCAGCAGCTTAGTTAGCGGGGGACTCTCCTACGAGCAGTACTTC. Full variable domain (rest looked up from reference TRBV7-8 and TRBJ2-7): GAGVSQSPRYKVAKRGQDVALRCDPISGHVSLFWYQQALGQGPEFLTYFQNEAQLDKSGLPSDRFFAERPEGSVSTLKIQRTQQEDSAVYLCASSLVSGGLSYEQYFGPGTRLTVT.

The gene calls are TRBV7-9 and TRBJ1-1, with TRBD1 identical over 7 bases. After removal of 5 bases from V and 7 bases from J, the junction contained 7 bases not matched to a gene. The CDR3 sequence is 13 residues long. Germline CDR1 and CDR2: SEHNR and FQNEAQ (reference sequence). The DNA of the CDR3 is TGTGCCAGCAGCACAGGACAGGCCTATGAAGCTTTCTTT. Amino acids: CASSTGQAYEAFF.

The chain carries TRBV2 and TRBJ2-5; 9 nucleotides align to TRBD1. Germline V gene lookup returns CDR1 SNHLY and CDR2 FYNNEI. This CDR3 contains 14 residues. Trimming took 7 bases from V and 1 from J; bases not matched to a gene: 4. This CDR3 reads CASTRDRAQETQYF. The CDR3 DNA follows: TGTGCCAGCACCCGGGACAGGGCCCAAGAGACCCAGTACTTC.

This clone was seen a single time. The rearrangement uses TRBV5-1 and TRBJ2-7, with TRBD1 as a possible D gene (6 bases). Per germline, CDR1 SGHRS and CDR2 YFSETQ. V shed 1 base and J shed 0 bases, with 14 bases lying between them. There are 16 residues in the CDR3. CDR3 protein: CASSLTPGVSSYEQYF. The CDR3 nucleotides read TGCGCCAGCAGCTTGACCCCAGGGGTGAGCTCCTACGAGCAGTACTTC.

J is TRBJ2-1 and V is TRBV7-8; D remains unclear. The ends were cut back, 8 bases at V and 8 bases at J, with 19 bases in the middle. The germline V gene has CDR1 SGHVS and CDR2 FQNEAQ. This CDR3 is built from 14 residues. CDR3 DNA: TGTGCCAGCGGACCCAGACAACTTTTCTATGAGCAGTTCTTC. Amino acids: CASGPRQLFYEQFF.

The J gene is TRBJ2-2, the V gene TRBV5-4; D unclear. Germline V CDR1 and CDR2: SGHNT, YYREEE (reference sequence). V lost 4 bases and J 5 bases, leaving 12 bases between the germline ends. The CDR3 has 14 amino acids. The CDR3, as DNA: TGTGCCAGCAGCAACAAGGACGGGACCGGGGAGCTGTTTTTT. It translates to CASSNKDGTGELFF.

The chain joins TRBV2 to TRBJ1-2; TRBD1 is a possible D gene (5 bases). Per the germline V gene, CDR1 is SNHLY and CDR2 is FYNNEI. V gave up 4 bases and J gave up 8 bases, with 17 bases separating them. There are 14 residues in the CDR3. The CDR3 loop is CASSGRQTQRGYTF. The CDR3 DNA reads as TGTGCCAGCAGTGGGAGACAGACGCAGCGCGGCTACACCTTC.

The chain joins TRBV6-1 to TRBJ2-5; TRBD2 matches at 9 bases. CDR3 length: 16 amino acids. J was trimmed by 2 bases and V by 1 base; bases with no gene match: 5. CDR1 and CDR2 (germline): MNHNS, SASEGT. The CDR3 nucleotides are TGTGCCAGCAGTGAAGGACTAGCGGTACAACAAGAGACCCAGTACTTC. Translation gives CASSEGLAVQQETQYF.

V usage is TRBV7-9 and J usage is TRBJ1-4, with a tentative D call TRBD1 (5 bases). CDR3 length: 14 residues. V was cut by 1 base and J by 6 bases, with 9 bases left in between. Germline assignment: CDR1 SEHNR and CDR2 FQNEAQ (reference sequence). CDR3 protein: CASSLGGTDEKLFF. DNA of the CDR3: TGTGCCAGCAGCTTAGGGGGGACGGATGAAAAACTGTTTTTT.

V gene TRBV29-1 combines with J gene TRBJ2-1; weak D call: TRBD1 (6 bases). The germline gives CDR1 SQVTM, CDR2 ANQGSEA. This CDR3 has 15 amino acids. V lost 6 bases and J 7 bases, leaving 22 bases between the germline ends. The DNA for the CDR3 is TGCAGCGTCCTGAGATATCCAAAACAGGGAAATGAGCAGTTCTTC. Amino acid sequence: CSVLRYPKQGNEQFF.

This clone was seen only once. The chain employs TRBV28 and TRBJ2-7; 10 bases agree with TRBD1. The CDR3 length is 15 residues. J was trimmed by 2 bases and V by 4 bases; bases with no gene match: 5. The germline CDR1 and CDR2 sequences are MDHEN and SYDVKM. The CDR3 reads CASSSGQGIPYEQYF. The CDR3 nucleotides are TGTGCCAGCAGTTCGGGACAGGGGATTCCCTACGAGCAGTACTTC.

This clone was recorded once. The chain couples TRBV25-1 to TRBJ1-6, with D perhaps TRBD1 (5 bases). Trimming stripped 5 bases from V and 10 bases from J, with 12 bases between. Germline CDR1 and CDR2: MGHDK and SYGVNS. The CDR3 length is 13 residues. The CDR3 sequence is CASSIQGGSPLHF. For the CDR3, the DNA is TGTGCCAGCAGTATCCAGGGAGGATCACCCCTCCACTTT.

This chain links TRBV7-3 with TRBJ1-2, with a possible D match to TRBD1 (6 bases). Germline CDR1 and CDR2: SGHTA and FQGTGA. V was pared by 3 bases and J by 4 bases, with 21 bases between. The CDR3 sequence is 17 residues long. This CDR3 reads CASSFNPTTGASYGYTF. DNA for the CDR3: TGTGCCAGCAGCTTCAACCCAACGACAGGAGCGTCCTATGGCTACACCTTC.